This TCR beta chain is drawn from a study of cytomegalovirus exposure and HLA in healthy donors. Amplification used 60 Vbeta primers and 13 Jbeta primers. Here immunoSEQ multiplex PCR was the method, and the copy in TCRdb shows in-frame clones only, minus some. Found here are some 170,000 clones, 75% to 80% of them singletons; the top ten hold approximately 2.9%. Germline V gene data show CDR1 as KGHSH and CDR2 as LQKENI. The V gene end was trimmed by 4 bases and the J gene end by 2 bases; junction bases not matched to a gene: 2. CDR3 length: 15 amino acids. The chain has TRBV18 and TRBJ1-4, with 9 positions matching TRBD1. The sample consisted of PBMCs. The TCR sequence derives from a female donor in good health and CMV-seronegative. CDR3 DNA sequence: TGTGCCAGCTCACGGGACAGGGATACTAATGAAAAACTGTTTTTT. It encodes CASSRDRDTNEKLFF.